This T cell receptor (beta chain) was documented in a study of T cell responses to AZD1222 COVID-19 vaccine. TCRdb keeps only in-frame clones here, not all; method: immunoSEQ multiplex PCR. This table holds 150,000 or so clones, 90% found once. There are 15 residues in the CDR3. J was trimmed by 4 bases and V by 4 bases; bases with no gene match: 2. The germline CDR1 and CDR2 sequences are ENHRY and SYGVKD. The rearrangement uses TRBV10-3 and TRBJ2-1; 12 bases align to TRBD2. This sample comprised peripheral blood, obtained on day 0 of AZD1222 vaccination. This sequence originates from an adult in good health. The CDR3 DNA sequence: TGTGCCATCAGTGGGACTAGCGGGAATTACAATGAGCAGTTCTTC. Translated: CAISGTSGNYNEQFF.